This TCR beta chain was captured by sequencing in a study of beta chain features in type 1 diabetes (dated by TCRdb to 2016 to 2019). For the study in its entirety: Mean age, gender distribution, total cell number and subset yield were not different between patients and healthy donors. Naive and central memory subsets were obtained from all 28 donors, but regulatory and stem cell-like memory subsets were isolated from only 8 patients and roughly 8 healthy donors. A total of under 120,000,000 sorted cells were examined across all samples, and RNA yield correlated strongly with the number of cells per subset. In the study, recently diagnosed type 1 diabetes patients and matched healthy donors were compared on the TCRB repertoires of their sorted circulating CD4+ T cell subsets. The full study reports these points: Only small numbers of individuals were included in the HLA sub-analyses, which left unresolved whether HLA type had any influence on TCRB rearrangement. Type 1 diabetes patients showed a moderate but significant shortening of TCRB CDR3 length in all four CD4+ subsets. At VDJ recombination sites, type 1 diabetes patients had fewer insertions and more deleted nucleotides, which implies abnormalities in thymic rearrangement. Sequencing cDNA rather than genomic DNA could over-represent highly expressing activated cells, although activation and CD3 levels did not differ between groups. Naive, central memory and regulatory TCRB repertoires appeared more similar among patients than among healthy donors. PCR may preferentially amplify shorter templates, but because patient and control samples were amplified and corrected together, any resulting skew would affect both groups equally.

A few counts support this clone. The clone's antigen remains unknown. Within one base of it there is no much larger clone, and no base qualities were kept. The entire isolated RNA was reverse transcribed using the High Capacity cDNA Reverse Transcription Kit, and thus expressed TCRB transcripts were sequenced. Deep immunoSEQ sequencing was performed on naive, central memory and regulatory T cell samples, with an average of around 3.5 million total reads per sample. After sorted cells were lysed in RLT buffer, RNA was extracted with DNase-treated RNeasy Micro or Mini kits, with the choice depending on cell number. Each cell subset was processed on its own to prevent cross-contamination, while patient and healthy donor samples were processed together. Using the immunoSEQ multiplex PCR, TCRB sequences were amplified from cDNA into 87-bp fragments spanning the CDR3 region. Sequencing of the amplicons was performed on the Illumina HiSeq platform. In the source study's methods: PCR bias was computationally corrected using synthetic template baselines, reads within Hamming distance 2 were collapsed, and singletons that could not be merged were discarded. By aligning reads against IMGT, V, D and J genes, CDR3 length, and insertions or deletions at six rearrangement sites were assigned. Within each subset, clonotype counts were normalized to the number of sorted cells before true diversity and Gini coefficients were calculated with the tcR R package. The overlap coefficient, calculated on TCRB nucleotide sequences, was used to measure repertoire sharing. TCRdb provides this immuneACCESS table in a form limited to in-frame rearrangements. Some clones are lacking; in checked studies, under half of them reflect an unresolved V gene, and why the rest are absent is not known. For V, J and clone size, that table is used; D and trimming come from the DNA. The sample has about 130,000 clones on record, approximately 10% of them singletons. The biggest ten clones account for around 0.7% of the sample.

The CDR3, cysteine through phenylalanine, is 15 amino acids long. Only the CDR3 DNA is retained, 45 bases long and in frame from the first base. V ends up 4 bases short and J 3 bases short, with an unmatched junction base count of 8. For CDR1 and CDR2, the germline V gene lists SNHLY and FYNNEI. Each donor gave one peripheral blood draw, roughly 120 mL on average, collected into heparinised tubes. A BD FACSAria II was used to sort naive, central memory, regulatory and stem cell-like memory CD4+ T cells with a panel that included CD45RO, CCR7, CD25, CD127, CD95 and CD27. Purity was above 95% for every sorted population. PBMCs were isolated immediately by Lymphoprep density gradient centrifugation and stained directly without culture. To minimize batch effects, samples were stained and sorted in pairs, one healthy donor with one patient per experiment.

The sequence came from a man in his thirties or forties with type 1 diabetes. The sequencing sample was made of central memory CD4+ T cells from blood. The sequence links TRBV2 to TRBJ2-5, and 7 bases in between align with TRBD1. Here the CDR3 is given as CASSAPGTAKETQYF. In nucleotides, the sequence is TGTGCCAGCAGTGCGCCCGGGACAGCAAAAGAGACCCAGTACTTC.